A selection of T cell receptor beta chains follows, all from one sample in a study of OX40 agonist ivuxolimab in advanced cancers. The data were produced by immunoSEQ multiplex PCR, yet TCRdb's version contains in-frame clones alone and is incomplete. Here the sample spans 55,000 to 65,000 clones, 77% being singletons. The sample was CD4+ or CD8+ T cells sorted from blood, taken in a trial of the OX40 agonist ivuxolimab. These receptors all stem from an adult with an advanced solid tumor such as melanoma, head and neck, liver or kidney cancer. Each CDR3 is given with its conserved first and last residue. A D gene is named only where the DNA matches it firmly. Size values are once, few and many counts, or a class for expanded clones, and some rows have none.

TRBJ2-3	TRBV5-1	NA	NA	TGCGCCAGCAGCTTGGCCCCCACAGGGCCATTCGGCACAGATACGCAGTATTTT	CASSLAPTGPFGTDTQYF
TRBJ2-2	TRBV5-4	NA	TRBD2	TGTGCCAGCAGCTGGGGGGGACGGAGGAACACCGGGGAGCTGTTTTTT	CASSWGGRRNTGELFF
TRBJ2-5	TRBV7-2	once	NA	TGTGCCAGCAGCTTAGTGGCGGACGGGGGAGAGACCCAGTACTTC	CASSLVADGGETQYF
TRBJ1-5	TRBV28	NA	TRBD1	TGTGCCAGCAGGAGACAGGGGCAACAGCCCCAGCATTTT	CASRRQGQQPQHF
TRBJ1-2	TRBV5-4	NA	NA	TGTGCCAGCAGCCAAGGCTTGGGGACGGATGGCTACACCTTC	CASSQGLGTDGYTF
TRBJ2-2	TRBV2	once	NA	TGTGCCAGCAGCGCCGGGAGAACGGCCACCGGGGAGCTGTTTTTT	CASSAGRTATGELFF
TRBJ1-2	TRBV10-3	few	NA	TGTGCCATCGGGACACAAGACAACTATGGCTACACCTTC	CAIGTQDNYGYTF
TRBJ1-3	TRBV2	NA	NA	TGTGCCAGCAGCGTGACAGCCGTCTCTGGAAACACCATATATTTT	CASSVTAVSGNTIYF
TRBJ1-5	TRBV28	NA	NA	TGTGCCAGCAGTTTAAAAGGGAGGTTTCAGCCCCAGCATTTT	CASSLKGRFQPQHF
TRBJ1-3	TRBV9	NA	NA	TGTGCCAGCAGCGTAGGTCCCAGGGCCCTCTCTGGAAACACCATATATTTT	CASSVGPRALSGNTIYF
TRBJ1-3	TRBV7-2	NA	NA	TGTGCCAGCAGCTTAGAAAGGCTTGGAAACACCATATATTTT	CASSLERLGNTIYF
TRBJ2-1	TRBV9	NA	TRBD2	TGTGCCAGCAGCGTAGATGCGGGGGTAGGGCAGTTCTTC	CASSVDAGVGQFF
TRBJ1-4	TRBV6-1	NA	NA	TGTGCCAGCAGCCTGTTGACAGGAGGAAAGGAAAAACTGTTTTTT	CASSLLTGGKEKLFF
TRBJ1-4	TRBV6-1	NA	NA	TGTGCCAGCAGTGAACTAGGGCGGATTAATGAAAAACTGTTTTTT	CASSELGRINEKLFF
TRBJ2-5	TRBV5-1	NA	TRBD1	TGCGCCAGCAGCCGGAACCCGGGACAGGGGGTCCAAGAGACCCAGTACTTC	CASSRNPGQGVQETQYF
TRBJ2-1	TRBV7-8	NA	NA	TGTGCCAGCAGCTTAGGCACTAGCTCCTACAATGAGCAGTTCTTC	CASSLGTSSYNEQFF
TRBJ2-3	TRBV14	NA	NA	TGTGCCAGCAGCCATGTCAAGGGGTCAGATACGCAGTATTTT	CASSHVKGSDTQYF
TRBJ2-1	TRBV30	once	NA	TGTGCCTGGAGTGACTCCCTCCGGCGGACCTACTCATATGAGCAGTTCTTC	CAWSDSLRRTYSYEQFF
TRBJ1-2	TRBV5-1	NA	NA	TGCGCCAGCAGCTTGGGTCCGGGGCAGGGCTATGGCTACACCTTC	CASSLGPGQGYGYTF
TRBJ1-2	TRBV7-2	NA	NA	TGTGCCAGCAGCACCCAGCGGAAGGGGTATGGCTACACCTTC	CASSTQRKGYGYTF
TRBJ1-2	TRBV7-9	NA	NA	TGTGCCAGCAGCTTAACAACAGGGTATGGCTACACCTTC	CASSLTTGYGYTF
TRBJ1-1	TRBV5-6	NA	NA	TGTGCCAGCAGCTTCCGGTCAGCGAACACTGAAGCTTTCTTT	CASSFRSANTEAFF
TRBJ1-2	TRBV30	NA	NA	TGTGCCTGGAGTGTACTATATAACTATGGCTACACCTTC	CAWSVLYNYGYTF
TRBJ2-5	TRBV19	NA	NA	TGTGCCAGTAGTATCGGCTCTGGGTTTGGAGAGACCCAGTACTTC	CASSIGSGFGETQYF
TRBJ2-1	TRBV6-1	NA	NA	TGTGCCAGCAGTCAGGGACCTTCCTTGCAGTTCTTC	CASSQGPSLQFF
TRBJ1-1	TRBV5-8	NA	NA	TGTGCCAGCAGGCATAGGGGCGTCCTAGGAGCTTTCTTT	CASRHRGVLGAFF
TRBJ2-4	TRBV6-9	NA	TRBD1	TGTGCCAGCAGACGTAGGACAGGGAAGATAGCCAAAAACATTCAGTACTTC	CASRRRTGKIAKNIQYF
TRBJ2-7	TRBV10-3	NA	TRBD2	TGTGCCACCCTGGAAGGCGCGGGAGGTTCCTACGAGCAGTACTTC	CATLEGAGGSYEQYF
TRBJ2-7	TRBV4-3	NA	TRBD1	TGCGCCAGCAGCCAAGATTACAGGGGACAGCCCTACGAGCAGTACTTC	CASSQDYRGQPYEQYF
TRBJ1-1	TRBV12-5	NA	NA	TGTGCTAGTGCCCCCGGGTTGGGGCAAGAAGCTTTCTTT	CASAPGLGQEAFF
TRBJ2-1	TRBV7-3	NA	NA	TGTGCCAGCAGCCTAACTAATGAGCAGTTCTTC	CASSLTNEQFF
TRBJ2-7	TRBV27	NA	TRBD2	TGTGCCAGCAGTCAGGACAGGCGAACTAGCGGGAGGATCCACGAGCAGTACTTC	CASSQDRRTSGRIHEQYF
TRBJ2-7	TRBV2	NA	NA	TGTGCCAGCAGAAGGAGTCTCTACGGGCAGTACTTC	CASRRSLYGQYF
TRBJ1-3	TRBV18	once	NA	TGTGCCAGCTTCAACGACCGACGCTCTGGAAACACCATATATTTT	CASFNDRRSGNTIYF
TRBJ2-7	TRBV7-7	NA	TRBD1	TGTGCCAGCAGCGTCGCACAGGGGGCGCTTTACGAGCAGTACTTC	CASSVAQGALYEQYF
TRBJ2-7	TRBV6-5	NA	NA	TGTGCCAGCAGTTACTCTGCCGGGGTTCGGCACGAGCAGTACTTC	CASSYSAGVRHEQYF
TRBJ2-7	TRBV19	NA	NA	TGTGCCAGTAGTATCCAAGCGGACTACGAGCAGTACTTC	CASSIQADYEQYF
TRBJ2-7	TRBV7-9	NA	NA	TGTGCCAGCAGGCCAGGACACAGGGTGGGCGAGCAGTACTTC	CASRPGHRVGEQYF
TRBJ1-6	TRBV7-2	NA	TRBD1	TGTGCCAGCAGCCGGACAGGGTCCTATTCGAATTCACCCCTCCACTTT	CASSRTGSYSNSPLHF
TRBJ1-6	TRBV25-1	NA	TRBD1	TGTGCCAGCAGCAGACAGGGTAATTCACCCCTCCACTTT	CASSRQGNSPLHF
TRBJ1-5	TRBV18	NA	TRBD1	TGTGCCAGCTCACGGGAAAGGGGGCGAAGTCAGCCCCAGCATTTT	CASSRERGRSQPQHF
TRBJ2-1	TRBV5-4	NA	NA	TGTGCCAGCAGCCGGGACATCGAGCGGAATGAGCAGTTCTTC	CASSRDIERNEQFF
TRBJ2-3	TRBV18	NA	NA	TGTGCCAGCTCTGATCGGGACAGCACAGATACGCAGTATTTT	CASSDRDSTDTQYF